This T cell receptor (beta chain) derives from a study of blood T cell repertoires in COVID-19. Looked up from germline, CDR1 is SEHNR and CDR2 is FQNEAQ (reference sequence). CDR3 length: 14 residues. Trimming cost V 10 bases and J 1 base, with 14 bases left between them. Profiling relied on immunoSEQ multiplex PCR, and the TCRdb table lists in-frame clones only, not all of them. The sample carries approximately 57,000 clones, around nine tenths recorded once. The chain is built from TRBV7-9 and TRBJ2-1; weak D call: TRBD2 (7 bases). Sequenced sample: peripheral blood. The sequence derives from a man aged 50 to 60 with acute or convalescent COVID-19. The CDR3 protein is CATTRGGSYNEQFF. CDR3 in DNA: TGTGCCACGACAAGGGGGGGTTCCTACAATGAGCAGTTCTTC.